Here is one T cell receptor beta chain with its context. No antigen is known for it. Data came from immunoSEQ multiplex PCR; TCRdb stores just in-frame clones and leaves some out. The sample includes about 120,000 clones, around 92% of them seen just once. The J segment lost 2 bases and the V segment lost 5 bases, leaving 9 bases of the junction unmatched. In germline, CDR1 is MNHEY, CDR2 SMNVEV (reference sequence). CDR3 length equals 15 residues. This sample is part of a study of T cell responses to AZD1222 COVID-19 vaccine. Study-level points and caveats: Two doses of AZD1222 preceded a rise in Spike-specific TCR breadth and depth. Spike-wide vaccine-associated CD4 TCRs dominated at 160-218 and 743-854. Among those given AZD1222, only five to seven were seropositive at baseline.

The sample was peripheral blood, taken on day 0 of AZD1222 vaccination. The sequence derives from an adult in good health. The genes are TRBV27 and TRBJ2-7, with 7 bases lining up with TRBD2. The CDR3 loop is CASSRDRAGPYEQYF. CDR3 DNA: TGTGCCAGCAGTCGCGACCGAGCGGGACCCTACGAGCAGTACTTC.